Following are 23 T cell receptor beta chains from one sample sequenced in a study of chemoradiotherapy in HPV16-positive cancers. Profiled with immunoSEQ multiplex PCR; TCRdb holds only in-frame clones, not every one. The table lists 9,500 to 15,000 clones, 70% to 80% of them singletons. The specimen was obtained from a patient who underwent chemoradiotherapy. All receptors derive from a human donor with HPV-associated anogenital cancer.

The genes are TRBV6-5 and TRBJ2-7, with 7 bases lining up with TRBD1. V lost 6 bases to trimming and J lost 4 bases; unmatched junction nucleotides: 9. The CDR3 consists of 14 residues. The V gene's germline CDR1 is MNHEY and CDR2 SVGAGI. The CDR3 is CASSRDRVGYEQYF. The DNA of the CDR3 is TGTGCCAGCAGCCGCGACAGGGTGGGGTACGAGCAGTACTTC.

This clone turned up a few times. This chain uses TRBV19 with TRBJ1-2; no clear D gene. The CDR3 totals 13 residues. CDR1 and CDR2 (germline): LNHDA, SQIVND (reference sequence). Trimming pared 3 bases from V and 4 bases from J, leaving 9 bases between. This CDR3 reads CASSIRPSYGYTF. The CDR3 DNA sequence: TGTGCCAGTAGTATCCGTCCCTCCTATGGCTACACCTTC.

This clone was found a few times. V gene TRBV27 combines with J gene TRBJ1-6; possible D gene TRBD1, 6 bases. In germline, CDR1 is MNHEY, CDR2 SMNVEV (reference sequence). The CDR3 totals 14 residues. V lost 0 bases, J lost 9 bases, and 9 bases lay in between. CDR3 loop: CASSLSSQGSPLHF. In DNA form, the CDR3 reads TGTGCCAGCAGTTTATCGTCACAGGGTTCACCCCTCCACTTT.

This rearrangement joins TRBV6-6 to TRBJ2-5, with TRBD2 matching over 12 bases. V gave up 11 bases and J gave up 4 bases; unmatched junction bases: 8. The CDR3 runs to 14 residues. Germline-derived CDR1 and CDR2 are MNHNY and SVGAGI (reference sequence). The CDR3 loop reads CALGLAGGGETQYF. In nucleotides, the CDR3 is TGTGCCCTGGGGCTAGCGGGAGGGGGAGAGACCCAGTACTTC.

The chain joins TRBV5-1 to TRBJ2-5; 7 bases line up with TRBD1. Trimming took 3 bases from V and 5 from J; bases not matched to a gene: 7. Germline V gene sequence: CDR1 SGHRS, CDR2 YFSETQ. The CDR3 totals 14 residues. DNA for the CDR3: TGCGCCAGCAGCTCCATGACAGGGATGGAGACCCAGTACTTC. Translated: CASSSMTGMETQYF. Using reference TRBV5-1 and TRBJ2-5 for the parts outside the CDR3, the full variable domain is KAGVTQTPRYLIKTRGQQVTLSCSPISGHRSVSWYQQTPGQGLQFLFEYFSETQRNKGNFPGRFSGRQFSNSRSEMNVSTLELGDSALYLCASSSMTGMETQYFGPGTRLLVL.

This sequence joins TRBV4-1 and TRBJ2-7, with 8 bases lining up with TRBD2. This CDR3 region has 19 residues. Germline V gene data show CDR1 as MGHRA and CDR2 as YSYEKL. The J segment lost 7 bases and the V segment lost 7 bases, leaving 27 bases of the junction unmatched. The CDR3 protein is CASIEFFVQAGAPGLEQYF. In DNA, the CDR3 is TGCGCCAGCATCGAGTTTTTTGTCCAAGCGGGGGCTCCCGGTCTAGAGCAGTACTTC.

The rearrangement links TRBV7-2 to TRBJ2-7, with 8 bases fitting TRBD2. The CDR3 has 14 amino acids. After removal of 2 bases from V and 3 bases from J, the junction contained 3 bases not matched to a gene. Germline V lookup: CDR1 SGHTA, CDR2 FQGNSA. CDR3 residues: CASSLRGGYYEQYF. DNA for the CDR3: TGTGCCAGCAGCTTACGGGGGGGCTACTACGAGCAGTACTTC.

The V gene is TRBV4-2, the J gene TRBJ2-2; D gene uncertain. Trimming took 0 bases from V and 7 from J, leaving 12 bases between them. Germline CDR1 LGHNA, CDR2 YNFKEQ. The CDR3 loop spans 15 amino acids. The CDR3 region has the DNA TGTGCCAGCAGCCAAGAGTTCGGCGGCAACGGGGAGCTGTTTTTT. It encodes CASSQEFGGNGELFF.

The chain carries TRBV5-1 and TRBJ2-7; the match to TRBD2 covers 7 bases. Trimming removed 4 bases from V and 6 bases from J; junction bases left unmatched: 19. The V gene's germline CDR1 is SGHRS and CDR2 YFSETQ. This CDR3 spans 17 amino acids. The CDR3 protein is CASSPGPKGGSYPEQYF. CDR3 bases: TGCGCCAGCAGCCCTGGTCCGAAGGGCGGGAGTTACCCCGAGCAGTACTTC.

The chain joins TRBV7-9 to TRBJ2-5, with TRBD2 matching 7 bases. In germline, CDR1 is SEHNR, CDR2 FQNEAQ (reference sequence). The V and J ends lost 4 bases and 4 bases, in that order; junction bases with no gene match: 18. CDR3 length: 18 amino acids. The CDR3 DNA is TGTGCCAGCAGCTCGAGGCCTAGCGGCACGACGGGTGCAGAGACCCAGTACTTC. It yields the protein CASSSRPSGTTGAETQYF.

In its sample, this clone was seen a few times. The chain uses TRBV6-6 and TRBJ1-2; maybe TRBD1 (6 bases). The CDR3 is 13 residues long. Germline CDR1 MNHNY, CDR2 SVGAGI (reference sequence). V shed 5 bases and J shed 7 bases, with 14 bases lying between them. The CDR3 region has the DNA TGTGCCAGCAGTGCGACGGGGGCGGGTGGCTACACCTTC. This gives the protein CASSATGAGGYTF.

The chain joins TRBV25-1 to TRBJ1-5; tentatively, D is TRBD1 (6 bases). Germline lookup yields CDR1 MGHDK and CDR2 SYGVNS. The CDR3 is 16 amino acids. V was cut by 7 bases and J by 0 bases, with 16 bases left in between. The CDR3 here is CASKLGTIYSNQPQHF. Here the CDR3 DNA reads TGTGCCAGCAAACTCGGGACAATTTATAGCAATCAGCCCCAGCATTTT.

This clone showed up just once. This sequence joins TRBV5-1 and TRBJ2-5; D not certain. Trimming took 1 base from V and 2 from J, leaving 12 bases between them. CDR3 size: 15 residues. Germline V gene lookup returns CDR1 SGHRS and CDR2 YFSETQ. In DNA form, the CDR3 reads TGCGCCAGCAGCTTGACAGTGACTGGGCAAGAGACCCAGTACTTC. It translates to CASSLTVTGQETQYF.

The chain employs TRBV7-2 and TRBJ2-2, with D hard to call. Trimming left V 5 bases short and J 4 bases short, with 11 bases between. This CDR3 has 14 amino acids. Germline V gene sequence: CDR1 SGHTA, CDR2 FQGNSA. The CDR3 sequence is CASSKVGITGELFF. CDR3 nucleotide sequence: TGTGCCAGCAGCAAAGTGGGTATCACCGGGGAGCTGTTTTTT.

This rearrangement joins TRBV14 to TRBJ2-2, with 8 nucleotides matching TRBD2. Trimming cost V 1 base and J 7 bases; bases outside gene matches: 11. Germline V gene lookup returns CDR1 SGHDN and CDR2 FVKESK. The CDR3 extends over 17 amino acids. CDR3: CASSQGTAGAWNGELFF. DNA of the CDR3: TGTGCCAGCAGCCAAGGAACAGCGGGAGCTTGGAACGGGGAGCTGTTTTTT.

The chain joins TRBV19 to TRBJ1-6; 7 bases are a match to TRBD1. Germline-derived CDR1 and CDR2 are LNHDA and SQIVND (reference sequence). The CDR3 is 14 amino acids. The junction had 6 bases not matched to a gene; V was cut back by 5 bases and J by 8 bases. CDR3: CASSSQGDYSPLHF. In DNA, the CDR3 is TGTGCCAGTAGTTCCCAGGGGGATTATTCACCCCTCCACTTT. Full variable domain (rest looked up from reference TRBV19 and TRBJ1-6): DGGITQSPKYLFRKEGQNVTLSCEQNLNHDAMYWYRQDPGQGLRLIYYSQIVNDFQKGDIAEGYSVSREKKESFPLTVTSAQKNPTAFYLCASSSQGDYSPLHFGNGTRLTVT.

This chain joins TRBV2 and TRBJ1-1; 8 positions match TRBD1. Germline CDR1 and CDR2: SNHLY and FYNNEI. After removal of 5 bases from V and 2 bases from J, the junction contained 10 bases not matched to a gene. The CDR3 totals 16 residues. The CDR3 here is CASSQGVDRGNTEAFF. CDR3 sequence (DNA): TGTGCCAGCAGTCAAGGGGTCGACAGGGGAAACACTGAAGCTTTCTTT.

V usage is TRBV28 and J usage is TRBJ2-2, with 9 bases fitting TRBD1. V shed 7 bases and J 3 bases; nucleotides not matched to a gene: 9. This CDR3 spans 16 amino acids. From germline, CDR1 is MDHEN and CDR2 SYDVKM. As DNA, the CDR3 is TGTGCCAGCACCCGGGGACAGGGAGTATACACCGGGGAGCTGTTTTTT. It specifies CASTRGQGVYTGELFF.

The genes are TRBV2 and TRBJ2-5; D might be TRBD1 (6 bases). CDR1 and CDR2 from the germline V gene are SNHLY and FYNNEI. This CDR3 comprises 12 residues. With 7 bases removed from V and 6 bases from J, the gap between germline ends came to 12 bases. The CDR3: CASTGELQTQYF. In nucleotides, the CDR3 is TGTGCCAGCACAGGGGAGCTCCAGACCCAGTACTTC.

The V gene is TRBV5-1, the J gene TRBJ2-3; no definite D call. With 3 bases removed from V and 0 bases from J, the gap between germline ends came to 8 bases. The germline V gene has CDR1 SGHRS and CDR2 YFSETQ. The length of the CDR3 is 14 residues. CDR3 coding DNA: TGCGCCAGCAGCTCCTCGGGTAGCACAGATACGCAGTATTTT. Its translation is CASSSSGSTDTQYF.

J is TRBJ2-5 and V is TRBV5-6, with 8 nucleotides matching TRBD1. The CDR3 is 16 residues long. Losses at the gene ends were 1 base for V and 1 base for J; bases not matched to a gene: 6. Germline V gene data show CDR1 as SGHDT and CDR2 as YYEEEE. Here the CDR3 DNA reads TGTGCCAGCAGCTTGCTGGACAGGGCGCCCCAAGAGACCCAGTACTTC. Residues: CASSLLDRAPQETQYF. Together with reference TRBV5-6 and TRBJ2-5, the CDR3 gives the full variable domain: DAGVTQSPTHLIKTRGQQVTLRCSPKSGHDTVSWYQQALGQGPQFIFQYYEEEERQRGNFPDRFSGHQFPNYSSELNVNALLLGDSALYLCASSLLDRAPQETQYFGPGTRLLVL.

The chain uses TRBV27 and TRBJ2-3, with a possible D match to TRBD2 (6 bases). The CDR3 is 16 residues long. Trimming took off 6 bases at V and 1 base at J, with 17 bases between the two ends. Germline V lookup: CDR1 MNHEY, CDR2 SMNVEV (reference sequence). In DNA, the CDR3 is TGTGCCAGCAGCCTATGGCGGGGTCTGGGCACAGATACGCAGTATTTT. Amino acid sequence: CASSLWRGLGTDTQYF.

This clone was found once. This chain links TRBV19 with TRBJ2-5, with TRBD2 matching over 8 bases. Judging by the DNA end, TRBJ2-7 fits better; the J call may be wrong. CDR1 is LNHDA and CDR2 is SQIVND in the germline V gene (reference sequence). CDR3 length equals 12 residues. The CDR3 spells CATAGLGYEQYF. CDR3 DNA: TGTGCCACCGCGGGACTAGGCTACGAGCAGTACTTC.